This T cell receptor (beta chain) was sequenced during a study of CD8+ T cells in alopecia areata. Study overall: It was 6 to 18 months of tofacitinib, and then there were 6 months off drug.

This CDR3 comprises 15 residues. Germline lookup yields CDR1 MNHEY and CDR2 SMNVEV (reference sequence). V shed 0 bases and J shed 5 bases, with 13 bases lying between them. cDNA serving as the sequencing template came from extracted, reverse transcribed RNA. The table came from immunoSEQ multiplex PCR; TCRdb's copy has only in-frame clones and leaves some out. Of 90,000 to 100,000 clones listed, roughly two fifths are singletons. Individuals with alopecia areata gave both lesional scalp punch biopsies and peripheral blood for collection. Sorting separated CD4+ and CD8+ T cells out of PBMCs. Sequenced: CD4+ T cells sorted from blood. The chain has TRBV27 and TRBJ1-1; tentatively, D is TRBD1 (5 bases). The sequence was collected from a human donor with alopecia areata. This CDR3 is CASSLSARAGTEAFF. DNA of the CDR3: TGTGCCAGCAGTTTATCCGCCAGGGCAGGAACTGAAGCTTTCTTT.